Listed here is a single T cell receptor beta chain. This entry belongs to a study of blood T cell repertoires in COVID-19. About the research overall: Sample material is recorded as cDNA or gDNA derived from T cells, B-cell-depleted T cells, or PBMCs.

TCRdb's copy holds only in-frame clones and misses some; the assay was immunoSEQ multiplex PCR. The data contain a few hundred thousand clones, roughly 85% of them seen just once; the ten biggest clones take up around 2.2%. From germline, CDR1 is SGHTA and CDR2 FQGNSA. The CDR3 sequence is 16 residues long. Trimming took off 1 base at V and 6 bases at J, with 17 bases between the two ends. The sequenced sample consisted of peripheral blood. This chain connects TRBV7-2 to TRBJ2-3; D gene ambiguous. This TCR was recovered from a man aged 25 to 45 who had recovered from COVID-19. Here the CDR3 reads CASSLDHGSQRDTQYF. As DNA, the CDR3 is TGTGCCAGCAGCTTAGATCACGGAAGCCAGAGGGATACGCAGTATTTT.